A single sample gave rise to the 21 T cell receptor beta chains below, sequenced in a study of shared clonotypes between healthy human individuals. Sequenced by immunoSEQ multiplex PCR; TCRdb stores in-frame clones only, minus some. The sample gives 300,000 or so clones, over 65% of which show up once; 10% is in the top ten. Material for sequencing was memory CD4+ T cells sorted from blood. As to subset: CD45RA-negative fraction. The source of these receptors is a man aged 25 to 40 in good health.

The gene calls are TRBV2 and TRBJ1-6; no definite D call. The CDR3 contains 14 residues. The V end was cut by 8 bases, the J end by 8 bases, with 16 bases between. Germline V gives CDR1 SNHLY, CDR2 FYNNEI. CDR3: CASCRSGSDSPLHF. CDR3 bases: TGTGCCAGCTGCAGGTCAGGTTCGGATTCACCCCTCCACTTT.

This clone was counted only a few times. The V call is TRBV27, the J call TRBJ2-1, with TRBD1 identical over 8 bases. Germline V CDR1 and CDR2: MNHEY, SMNVEV (reference sequence). V lost 5 bases to trimming and J lost 12 bases; unmatched junction nucleotides: 9. CDR3 size: 13 residues. CDR3 sequence reads: CASSTRTGYVQFF. The DNA for the CDR3 is TGTGCCAGCAGTACCAGGACAGGGTACGTGCAGTTCTTC.

This rearrangement joins TRBV5-1 to TRBJ1-3; D is possibly TRBD1 (5 bases). CDR1 SGHRS and CDR2 YFSETQ come from the germline V gene. The CDR3 loop spans 17 amino acids. Trimming cost V 0 bases and J 0 bases, with 13 bases left between them. The CDR3 DNA reads TGCGCCAGCAGCTTGGATGGGGACCCTGTCTCTGGAAACACCATATATTTT. Translating gives CASSLDGDPVSGNTIYF. The full variable domain, its missing parts supplied by reference TRBV5-1 and TRBJ1-3, is KAGVTQTPRYLIKTRGQQVTLSCSPISGHRSVSWYQQTPGQGLQFLFEYFSETQRNKGNFPGRFSGRQFSNSRSEMNVSTLELGDSALYLCASSLDGDPVSGNTIYFGEGSWLTVV.

The chain combines TRBV6-1 with TRBJ1-5; D is uncertain. The V gene's germline CDR1 is MNHNS and CDR2 SASEGT. The CDR3 sequence is 13 residues long. The V end lost 4 bases, the J end lost 5 bases, and 9 bases lay between the germline ends. CDR3 coding DNA: TGTGCCAGCAGTGGGGCAGCTGATCAGCCCCAGCATTTT. Its translation: CASSGAADQPQHF.

The chain combines TRBV5-5 with TRBJ1-5; D might be TRBD1 (5 bases). This CDR3 has 14 amino acids. Trimming cost V 2 bases and J 6 bases, with 12 bases left between them. Germline V CDR1 and CDR2: SGHKS, YYEKEE (reference sequence). This CDR3 is CASSFYGAGQPQHF. The CDR3 DNA is TGTGCCAGCAGCTTTTATGGGGCGGGTCAGCCCCAGCATTTT.

The chain couples TRBV5-4 to TRBJ1-2; the match to TRBD1 covers 8 bases. The CDR3 sequence is 13 residues long. Germline V gene data show CDR1 as SGHNT and CDR2 as YYREEE (reference sequence). Unmatched junction bases numbered 2, after V lost 3 bases and J lost 4 bases. The CDR3: CASSSDRGYGYTF. The CDR3 DNA sequence: TGTGCCAGCAGCTCCGACAGGGGCTATGGCTACACCTTC.

This clone showed up just once. The V gene is TRBV5-1, the J gene TRBJ2-2, with D possibly called TRBD1 or TRBD2 (5 bases each). Germline V gene sequence: CDR1 SGHRS, CDR2 YFSETQ. CDR3 length equals 15 residues. Trimming left V 5 bases short and J 0 bases short, with 11 bases between. CDR3 DNA sequence: TGCGCCAGCAGGGGGCAGGACTCGAACACCGGGGAGCTGTTTTTT. Amino acids: CASRGQDSNTGELFF.

The J gene is TRBJ1-5, the V gene TRBV16; TRBD1 might be the D (5 bases). V lost 4 bases and J lost 7, with 23 bases in between. The CDR3 sequence is 17 residues long. Germline V gives CDR1 KGHSY, CDR2 FQNENV. The CDR3: CASSPVEQVASGQPQHF. Written as DNA, the CDR3 is TGTGCCAGCAGCCCCGTAGAACAGGTGGCGTCAGGGCAGCCCCAGCATTTT.

This chain links TRBV5-1 with TRBJ2-7; TRBD2 matches at 9 bases. The CDR3 runs to 16 residues. From germline, CDR1 is SGHRS and CDR2 YFSETQ. V was pared by 3 bases and J by 7 bases, with 14 bases of the junction left unmatched. CDR3 bases: TGCGCCAGCAGCTATTTACCTACTAGCGGGTCTGAAGAGCAGTACTTC. The encoded protein is CASSYLPTSGSEEQYF.

The genes are TRBV7-9 and TRBJ2-1; a weak D match, TRBD2 (5 bases). Germline loops: CDR1 SEHNR, CDR2 FQNEAQ (reference sequence). V lost 2 bases and J lost 7, with 6 bases in between. The CDR3 has 12 amino acids. CDR3 protein: CASSLLANEQFF. The CDR3 bases are TGTGCCAGCAGCTTACTAGCAAATGAGCAGTTCTTC.

The rearrangement joins TRBV6-1 to TRBJ1-2; maybe TRBD1 (6 bases). The CDR3 spans 14 residues. Per germline, CDR1 MNHNS and CDR2 SASEGT. The V end was cut by 0 bases, the J end by 7 bases, with 12 bases between. The CDR3 loop reads CASSEATGAGGYTF. The CDR3, as DNA: TGTGCCAGCAGTGAAGCGACGGGGGCGGGTGGCTACACCTTC.

The chain links TRBV11-2 to TRBJ2-1, with D perhaps TRBD2 (6 bases). Trimming shortened V by 5 bases and J by 8 bases, and 19 bases separated the two germline ends. CDR1 and CDR2 (germline): SGHAT, FQNNGV. The CDR3 sequence is 15 residues long. CDR3 loop: CASSLGTTTGDEQFF. In nucleotides, the CDR3 is TGTGCCAGCAGCCTCGGGACGACTACGGGAGATGAGCAGTTCTTC. Filled out from reference TRBV11-2 and TRBJ2-1, the complete variable domain reads EAGVAQSPRYKIIEKRQSVAFWCNPISGHATLYWYQQILGQGPKLLIQFQNNGVVDDSQLPKDRFSAERLKGVDSTLKIQPAKLEDSAVYLCASSLGTTTGDEQFFGPGTRLTVL.

This clone has only a few counts. In nucleotides, the CDR3 is TGTGCCAGCAGTGAAGGGACAGGCAATCAGCCCCAGCATTTT. Its protein product is CASSEGTGNQPQHF. The V call is TRBV2, the J call TRBJ1-5, with a tentative D call TRBD1 (6 bases). The CDR3 has 14 residues. Trimming removed 1 base from V and 2 bases from J, with 6 bases in between. Looked up from germline, CDR1 is SNHLY and CDR2 is FYNNEI. Based on the CDR3 plus reference TRBV2 and TRBJ1-5, the full variable domain is EPEVTQTPSHQVTQMGQEVILRCVPISNHLYFYWYRQILGQKVEFLVSFYNNEISEKSEIFDDQFSVERPDGSNFTLKIRSTKLEDSAMYFCASSEGTGNQPQHFGDGTRLSIL.

The rearrangement joins TRBV28 to TRBJ1-1, with no clear D. With 4 bases removed from V and 7 bases from J, the gap between germline ends came to 10 bases. CDR1 and CDR2 from the germline V gene are MDHEN and SYDVKM. The CDR3 runs to 12 residues. CDR3 region: CASSSLGDEAFF. The CDR3 DNA reads TGTGCCAGCAGTTCGCTAGGTGATGAAGCTTTCTTT. Full variable domain (rest looked up from reference TRBV28 and TRBJ1-1): DVKVTQSSRYLVKRTGEKVFLECVQDMDHENMFWYRQDPGLGLRLIYFSYDVKMKEKGDIPEGYSVSREKKERFSLILESASTNQTSMYLCASSSLGDEAFFGQGTRLTVV.

This clone was recorded only once. The V gene is TRBV4-1, the J gene TRBJ1-4, with no clear D. Germline-derived CDR1 and CDR2 are MGHRA and YSYEKL. This CDR3 region has 12 residues. Trimming removed 2 bases from V and 12 bases from J, with 10 bases in between. This CDR3 is CASSQQFEQLFF. CDR3 sequence (DNA): TGCGCCAGCAGCCAACAATTCGAACAACTGTTTTTT.

This sequence joins TRBV6-6 and TRBJ2-7, with 7 bases that match TRBD1. Looked up from germline, CDR1 is MNHNY and CDR2 is SVGAGI (reference sequence). V shed 6 bases and J 3 bases; nucleotides not matched to a gene: 5. The CDR3 spans 13 residues. CDR3 nucleotide sequence: TGTGCCAGCAGAAGGGGGACAGTCTACGAGCAGTACTTC. Its protein product is CASRRGTVYEQYF.

V usage is TRBV6-1 and J usage is TRBJ1-5, with unresolved D. V lost 3 bases and J lost 2, with 8 bases in between. CDR3 length equals 14 residues. CDR1 and CDR2 from the germline V gene are MNHNS and SASEGT. This CDR3 reads CASSEVGGNQPQHF. The CDR3, as DNA: TGTGCCAGCAGTGAGGTTGGCGGCAATCAGCCCCAGCATTTT.

This clone was seen ten or more times. This rearrangement joins TRBV12-5 to TRBJ2-1; D is perhaps TRBD1 or TRBD2 (5 bases each). The V gene lost 4 bases and the J gene lost 7 bases, with 17 bases spanning the gap. CDR3 length: 15 amino acids. Per the germline V gene, CDR1 is LGHNT and CDR2 is FRNRAP. CDR3 loop: CASGSGFGAGNEQFF. In DNA form, the CDR3 reads TGTGCTAGTGGTTCCGGATTCGGGGCTGGGAATGAGCAGTTCTTC.

This chain connects TRBV18 to TRBJ1-5; D gene unclear. V was pared by 3 bases and J by 0 bases, with 9 bases between. The V gene's germline CDR1 is KGHSH and CDR2 LQKENI. The CDR3 runs 15 residues. The CDR3, as DNA: TGTGCCAGCTCACCCGGGAGCGATAGCAATCAGCCCCAGCATTTT. It encodes CASSPGSDSNQPQHF.

This clone appeared once. The chain links TRBV29-1 to TRBJ2-7; D is unclear. The germline gives CDR1 SQVTM, CDR2 ANQGSEA. This CDR3 comprises 14 residues. Trimming stripped 0 bases from V and 0 bases from J, with 9 bases between. CDR3 nucleotide sequence: TGCAGCGTTGAAGAGACCAGGAGCTCCTACGAGCAGTACTTC. Its protein product is CSVEETRSSYEQYF.

The gene calls are TRBV7-2 and TRBJ2-7; tentatively, D is TRBD2 (6 bases). This CDR3 contains 14 residues. Germline CDR1 and CDR2: SGHTA and FQGNSA. V gave up 0 bases and J gave up 4 bases, with 10 bases separating them. The CDR3 spells CASSLAGGKYEQYF. Here the CDR3 DNA reads TGTGCCAGCAGCTTAGCGGGAGGAAAGTACGAGCAGTACTTC. Using reference TRBV7-2 and TRBJ2-7 for the parts outside the CDR3, the full variable domain is GAGVSQSPSNKVTEKGKDVELRCDPISGHTALYWYRQSLGQGLEFLIYFQGNSAPDKSGLPSDRFSAERTGGSVSTLTIQRTQQEDSAVYLCASSLAGGKYEQYFGPGTRLTVT.